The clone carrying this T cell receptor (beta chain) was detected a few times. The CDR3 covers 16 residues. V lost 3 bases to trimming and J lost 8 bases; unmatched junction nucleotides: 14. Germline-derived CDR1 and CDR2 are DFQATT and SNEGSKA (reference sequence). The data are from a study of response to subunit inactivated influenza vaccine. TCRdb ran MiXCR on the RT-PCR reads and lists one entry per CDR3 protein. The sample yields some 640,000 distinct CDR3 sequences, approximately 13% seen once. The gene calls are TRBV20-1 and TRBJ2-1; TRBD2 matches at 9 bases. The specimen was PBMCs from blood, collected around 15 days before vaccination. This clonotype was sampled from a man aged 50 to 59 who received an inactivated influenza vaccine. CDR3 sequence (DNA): TGCAGTGCTAGCCCCTATAGCGGGGGCAATTATGATGAGCAGTTCTTC. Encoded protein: CSASPYSGGNYDEQFF.